Many counts were recorded for the clone carrying this TCR beta chain. An end of the junction does not agree with germline; a read error may underlie this. Patients underwent thyroid surgery, and none had received any treatment before it. TCRdb re-called the PCR reads via MiXCR. The sample holds tens of thousands of clones, roughly 13% seen once. The source of the sample is a study of metastatic and nonmetastatic thyroid tumors. From germline, CDR1 is SSHAT and CDR2 FNYEAQ (reference sequence). CDR3 length equals 13 residues. V gene TRBV7-7 combines with J gene TRBJ2-2, with D hard to call. This receptor was obtained from a female donor with papillary thyroid cancer or a benign thyroid nodule (not recorded which). Some clones in this sample may be carry-over from other donors' samples. Sequenced input: blood. CDR3 DNA: TGTGCTAGCAGCGTAGGTGGGACCGGGGAGCTGTTTTTT. Protein: CASSVGGTGELFF. The full variable domain, with the rest looked up from reference TRBV7-7 and TRBJ2-2, is GAGVSQSPRYKVTKRGQDVTLRCDPISSHATLYWYQQALGQGPEFLTYFNYEAQPDKSGLPSDRFSAERPEGSISTLTIQRTEQRDSAMYRCASSVGGTGELFFGEGSRLTVL.